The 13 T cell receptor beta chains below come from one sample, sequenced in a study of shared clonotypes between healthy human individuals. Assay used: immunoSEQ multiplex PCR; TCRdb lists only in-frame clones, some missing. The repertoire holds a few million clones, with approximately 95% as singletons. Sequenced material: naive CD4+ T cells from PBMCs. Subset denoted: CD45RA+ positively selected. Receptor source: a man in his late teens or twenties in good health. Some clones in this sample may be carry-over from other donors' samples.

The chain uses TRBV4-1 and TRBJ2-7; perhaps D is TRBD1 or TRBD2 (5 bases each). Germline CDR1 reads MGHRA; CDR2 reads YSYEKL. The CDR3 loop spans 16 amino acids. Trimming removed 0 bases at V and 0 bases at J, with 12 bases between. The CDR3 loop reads CASSQDPGRSSYEQYF. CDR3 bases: TGCGCCAGCAGCCAAGATCCGGGACGGAGCTCCTACGAGCAGTACTTC.

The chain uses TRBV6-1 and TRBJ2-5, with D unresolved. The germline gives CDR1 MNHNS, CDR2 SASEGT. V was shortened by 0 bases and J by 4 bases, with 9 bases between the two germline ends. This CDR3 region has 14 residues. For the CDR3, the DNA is TGTGCCAGCAGTGAAGCGGGTGGGTCAGAGACCCAGTACTTC. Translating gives CASSEAGGSETQYF.

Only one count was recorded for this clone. CDR3 region: CASSPRGAGNTIYF. The CDR3 DNA reads as TGTGCCAGCAGCCCCCGGGGCGCTGGAAACACCATATATTTT. V gene TRBV27 combines with J gene TRBJ1-3; D might be TRBD1 (5 bases). The germline gives CDR1 MNHEY, CDR2 SMNVEV (reference sequence). The CDR3 extends over 14 amino acids. V lost 6 bases to trimming and J lost 2 bases, with 11 bases between them.

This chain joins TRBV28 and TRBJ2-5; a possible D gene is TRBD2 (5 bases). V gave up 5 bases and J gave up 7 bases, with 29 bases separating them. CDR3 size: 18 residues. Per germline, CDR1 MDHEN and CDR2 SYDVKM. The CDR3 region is CASSPAGYRRTQEGTQYF. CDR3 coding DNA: TGTGCCAGCAGTCCAGCCGGCTATCGTCGGACTCAAGAGGGGACCCAGTACTTC.

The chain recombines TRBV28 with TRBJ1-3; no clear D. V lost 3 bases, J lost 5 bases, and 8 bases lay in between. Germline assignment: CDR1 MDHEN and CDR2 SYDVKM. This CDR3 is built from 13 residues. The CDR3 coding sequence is TGTGCCAGCAGTTTGGCACGCAGAAACACCATATATTTT. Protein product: CASSLARRNTIYF.

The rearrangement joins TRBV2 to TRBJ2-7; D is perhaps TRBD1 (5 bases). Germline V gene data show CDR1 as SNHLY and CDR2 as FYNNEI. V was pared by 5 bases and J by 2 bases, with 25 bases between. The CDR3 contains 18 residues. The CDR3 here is CASSPRAPSPGFPYEQYF. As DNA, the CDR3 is TGTGCCAGCAGTCCCCGGGCACCATCACCAGGGTTCCCCTACGAGCAGTACTTC.

CDR3 protein: CASSQRLAGDGEQFF. Written as DNA, the CDR3 is TGTGCCAGCAGCCAACGACTAGCGGGAGACGGTGAGCAGTTCTTC. This chain joins TRBV7-9 and TRBJ2-1, with 12 nucleotides matching TRBD2. The ends lost 5 bases at V and 9 bases at J; junction bases unmatched: 8. The CDR3 sequence is 15 residues long. Looked up from germline, CDR1 is SEHNR and CDR2 is FQNEAQ (reference sequence).

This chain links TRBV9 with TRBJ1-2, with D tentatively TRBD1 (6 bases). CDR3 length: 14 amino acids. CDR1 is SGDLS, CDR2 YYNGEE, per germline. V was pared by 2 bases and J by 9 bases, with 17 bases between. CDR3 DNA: TGTGCCAGCAGCGTCACCACAGGGAGTTTGAGCTACACCTTC. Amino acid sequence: CASSVTTGSLSYTF. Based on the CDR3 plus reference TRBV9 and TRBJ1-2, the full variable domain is DSGVTQTPKHLITATGQRVTLRCSPRSGDLSVYWYQQSLDQGLQFLIQYYNGEERAKGNILERFSAQQFPDLHSELNLSSLELGDSALYFCASSVTTGSLSYTFGSGTRLTVV.

DNA of the CDR3: TGTGCCAGCAGTTTACCGGGGGTGGACACCGGGGAGCTGTTTTTT. It translates to CASSLPGVDTGELFF. The chain combines TRBV28 with TRBJ2-2; D is possibly TRBD2 (6 bases). The CDR3 totals 15 residues. Trimming shortened V by 2 bases and J by 3 bases, and 10 bases separated the two germline ends. Germline V gene lookup returns CDR1 MDHEN and CDR2 SYDVKM.

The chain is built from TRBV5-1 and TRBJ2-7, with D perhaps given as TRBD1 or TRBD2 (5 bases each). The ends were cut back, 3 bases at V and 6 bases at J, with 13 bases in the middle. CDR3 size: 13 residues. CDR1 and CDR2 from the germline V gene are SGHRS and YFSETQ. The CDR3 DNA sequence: TGCGCCAGCAGCTCATCTCCCGGGGCCGAGCAGTACTTC. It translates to CASSSSPGAEQYF. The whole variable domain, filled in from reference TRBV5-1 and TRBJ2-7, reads KAGVTQTPRYLIKTRGQQVTLSCSPISGHRSVSWYQQTPGQGLQFLFEYFSETQRNKGNFPGRFSGRQFSNSRSEMNVSTLELGDSALYLCASSSSPGAEQYFGPGTRLTVT.

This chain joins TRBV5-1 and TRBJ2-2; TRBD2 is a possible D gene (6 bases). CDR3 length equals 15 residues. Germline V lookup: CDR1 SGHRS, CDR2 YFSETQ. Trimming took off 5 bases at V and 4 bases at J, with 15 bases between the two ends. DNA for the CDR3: TGCGCCAGCAGAAAAGGGCAGGGAGGCACCGGGGAGCTGTTTTTT. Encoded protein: CASRKGQGGTGELFF.

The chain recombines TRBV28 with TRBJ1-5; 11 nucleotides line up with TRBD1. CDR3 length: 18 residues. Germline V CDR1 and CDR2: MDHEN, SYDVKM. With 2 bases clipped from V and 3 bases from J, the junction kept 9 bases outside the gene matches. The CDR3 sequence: CASSLVGPGQGANQPQHF. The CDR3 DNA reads TGTGCCAGCAGTTTAGTGGGCCCCGGACAGGGGGCCAATCAGCCCCAGCATTTT.

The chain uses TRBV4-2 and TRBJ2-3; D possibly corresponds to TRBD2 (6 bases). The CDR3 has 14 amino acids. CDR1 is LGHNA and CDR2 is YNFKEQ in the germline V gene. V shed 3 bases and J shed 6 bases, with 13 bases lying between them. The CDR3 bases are TGTGCCAGCAGCCAGGGGGACTTCGGGGATACGCAGTATTTT. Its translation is CASSQGDFGDTQYF.